Listed below are T cell receptor beta chains from one sample, sequenced in a study of control samples from healthy donors and cancer patients. TCRdb's table, derived via immunoSEQ multiplex PCR, lists solely in-frame clones and lacks some. The sample has about 120,000 clones, roughly nine tenths seen once; the top ten hold less than 9.5%. Specimen: blood. These receptor sequences come from a woman between 18 and 29 years old in good health. The CDR3 runs from the conserved cysteine through the conserved F or W. Each record gives: D gene, V gene, clone size, J gene, CDR3 DNA, CDR3 protein. D genes are given only for firm matches. Rows give clone size only sometimes, using once, few, many, or a class for an expanded clone.

d_gene: TRBD2
v_gene: TRBV5-1
abundance: -
j_gene: TRBJ2-5
CDR3nt: TGCGCCAGCAGCTTGGGACTAGCGGGGGGGCAAGAGACCCAGTACTTC
CDR3aa: CASSLGLAGGQETQYF

d_gene: -
v_gene: TRBV12-3/TRBV12-4
abundance: -
j_gene: TRBJ2-7
CDR3nt: TGTGCCAGCAGTTTTTTAGCGCCGTCCGAGCAGTACTTC
CDR3aa: CASSFLAPSEQYF

d_gene: TRBD1
v_gene: TRBV5-5
abundance: -
j_gene: TRBJ2-7
CDR3nt: TGTGCCAGCAGGTTGACAGGGGGCGAGCAGTACTTC
CDR3aa: CASRLTGGEQYF

d_gene: TRBD1
v_gene: TRBV27
abundance: once
j_gene: TRBJ2-4
CDR3nt: TGTGCCAGCAGTTTGGGAACAGGGGTCAGAGCCAAAAACATTCAGTACTTC
CDR3aa: CASSLGTGVRAKNIQYF

d_gene: -
v_gene: TRBV23-1
abundance: -
j_gene: TRBJ2-7
CDR3nt: TGCGCCAGCTCCCCGGGACAAGGATCCTACGAGCAGTACTTC
CDR3aa: CASSPGQGSYEQYF

d_gene: -
v_gene: TRBV5-1
abundance: -
j_gene: TRBJ2-5
CDR3nt: TGCGCCAGCAGCTTGTCTAGCGCGGAGACCCAGTACTTC
CDR3aa: CASSLSSAETQYF

d_gene: -
v_gene: TRBV18
abundance: -
j_gene: TRBJ2-7
CDR3nt: TGTGCCAGCTCATCCTCCCGAGGGGAAACCTACGAGCAGTACTTC
CDR3aa: CASSSSRGETYEQYF

d_gene: TRBD2
v_gene: TRBV13
abundance: -
j_gene: TRBJ2-7
CDR3nt: TGTGCCAGCAGACGTAGCGGGAGTGTAACCTACGAGCAGTACTTC
CDR3aa: CASRRSGSVTYEQYF

d_gene: -
v_gene: TRBV3-1/TRBV3-2
abundance: -
j_gene: TRBJ1-4
CDR3nt: TGTGCCAGCAGCCAAGCCCGGGGGTCGAAGTGGGAAAAACTGTTTTTT
CDR3aa: CASSQARGSKWEKLFF

d_gene: TRBD1
v_gene: TRBV7-3
abundance: -
j_gene: TRBJ1-2
CDR3nt: TGTGCCAGCAGCCCTAGTGCGGACAGGAGTTATGGCTACACCTTC
CDR3aa: CASSPSADRSYGYTF

d_gene: -
v_gene: TRBV9
abundance: once
j_gene: TRBJ2-1
CDR3nt: TGTGCCAGCAGCGTCGACGACTGGAGTGAGCAGTTCTTC
CDR3aa: CASSVDDWSEQFF

d_gene: -
v_gene: TRBV5-4
abundance: -
j_gene: TRBJ2-4
CDR3nt: TGTGCCAGCAGCTTGTTTGGGGACTTACCGGACATTCAGTACTTC
CDR3aa: CASSLFGDLPDIQYF

d_gene: -
v_gene: TRBV24-1
abundance: -
j_gene: TRBJ1-2
CDR3nt: TGTGCCACCAGTGATTTGGAGGGATTGGGTGGCTACACCTTC
CDR3aa: CATSDLEGLGGYTF

d_gene: -
v_gene: TRBV27
abundance: -
j_gene: TRBJ1-1
CDR3nt: TGTGCCAGCAGTTTATGGCAGGGGAAGAGGGGGACTGAAGCTTTCTTT
CDR3aa: CASSLWQGKRGTEAFF

d_gene: TRBD2
v_gene: TRBV29-1
abundance: -
j_gene: TRBJ2-1
CDR3nt: TGCAGCGTTGTGACTAGCGGGAGAAGGTACAATGAGCAGTTCTTC
CDR3aa: CSVVTSGRRYNEQFF

d_gene: TRBD2
v_gene: TRBV10-2
abundance: -
j_gene: TRBJ2-5
CDR3nt: TGCGCCAGCAGGGCGCGGGGGGTCCAGGAGACCCAGTACTTC
CDR3aa: CASRARGVQETQYF

d_gene: -
v_gene: TRBV6-5
abundance: -
j_gene: TRBJ2-7
CDR3nt: TGTGCCAGCAACCCCGGGGCAGACACCTACGAGCAGTACTTC
CDR3aa: CASNPGADTYEQYF

d_gene: -
v_gene: TRBV2
abundance: -
j_gene: TRBJ2-1
CDR3nt: TGTGCCAGCAGTAATGGTATTGAGCAGTTCTTC
CDR3aa: CASSNGIEQFF

d_gene: -
v_gene: TRBV19
abundance: -
j_gene: TRBJ1-2
CDR3nt: TGTGCCATCTCGACCGGGGCAGGAGTTAACTATGGCTACACCTTC
CDR3aa: CAISTGAGVNYGYTF

d_gene: -
v_gene: TRBV5-1
abundance: -
j_gene: TRBJ2-5
CDR3nt: TGCGCCAGCAGCTTAGGACATATTGGAGAGACCCAGTACTTC
CDR3aa: CASSLGHIGETQYF

d_gene: -
v_gene: TRBV19
abundance: -
j_gene: TRBJ1-2
CDR3nt: TGTGCCAGTAGTATAGATGAGGGGTCGTGGTCTATTGGCTACACCTTC
CDR3aa: CASSIDEGSWSIGYTF

d_gene: -
v_gene: TRBV18
abundance: -
j_gene: TRBJ2-3
CDR3nt: TGTGCCAGCTCACCCCAGGAATACACTAGCACAGATACGCAGTATTTT
CDR3aa: CASSPQEYTSTDTQYF

d_gene: -
v_gene: TRBV4-1
abundance: once
j_gene: TRBJ1-4
CDR3nt: TGCGCCAGCAGCCAAGACGGCACATCCAATGAAAAACTGTTTTTT
CDR3aa: CASSQDGTSNEKLFF

d_gene: -
v_gene: TRBV5-4
abundance: -
j_gene: TRBJ2-7
CDR3nt: TGTGCCAGCAGCCCCGAGGGGGGCTCCTACGAGCAGTACTTC
CDR3aa: CASSPEGGSYEQYF

d_gene: TRBD2
v_gene: TRBV5-4
abundance: -
j_gene: TRBJ2-1
CDR3nt: TGTGCCAGCAGCTTGGGCGGCGGGAGGTACAATGAGCAGTTCTTC
CDR3aa: CASSLGGGRYNEQFF

d_gene: -
v_gene: TRBV12-3/TRBV12-4
abundance: -
j_gene: TRBJ1-1
CDR3nt: TGTGCCAGCAACGAAGGGCTTAACACTGAAGCTTTCTTT
CDR3aa: CASNEGLNTEAFF

d_gene: -
v_gene: TRBV28
abundance: -
j_gene: TRBJ2-7
CDR3nt: TGTGCCAGCAGTTTATTTGAATTCGAGCAGTACTTC
CDR3aa: CASSLFEFEQYF

d_gene: -
v_gene: TRBV27
abundance: -
j_gene: TRBJ1-1
CDR3nt: TGTGCCAGCAGTTCGTATACAGGGACCACTGAAGCTTTCTTT
CDR3aa: CASSSYTGTTEAFF

d_gene: -
v_gene: TRBV18
abundance: -
j_gene: TRBJ2-5
CDR3nt: TGTGCCAGCTCACCAGGTAACCAAGAGACCCAGTACTTC
CDR3aa: CASSPGNQETQYF

d_gene: -
v_gene: TRBV5-8
abundance: -
j_gene: TRBJ2-2
CDR3nt: TGTGCCAGCAGCTTTCCCGGGGTACCCGGGGAGCTGTTTTTT
CDR3aa: CASSFPGVPGELFF

d_gene: -
v_gene: TRBV25-1
abundance: -
j_gene: TRBJ2-4
CDR3nt: TGTGCCAGCAGTGAATACGTGGAGAGAGACATTCAGTACTTC
CDR3aa: CASSEYVERDIQYF

d_gene: -
v_gene: TRBV25-1
abundance: -
j_gene: TRBJ1-5
CDR3nt: TGTGCCAGCATACCTCAGCCCCAGCATTTT
CDR3aa: CASIPQPQHF

d_gene: -
v_gene: TRBV7-8
abundance: -
j_gene: TRBJ1-4
CDR3nt: TGTGCCAGCAACTACGGGGGGCCTAATGAAAAACTGTTTTTT
CDR3aa: CASNYGGPNEKLFF

d_gene: -
v_gene: TRBV15
abundance: -
j_gene: TRBJ1-6
CDR3nt: TGTGCCACCAGCTCCAGGGCTTCACCCCTCCACTTT
CDR3aa: CATSSRASPLHF

d_gene: -
v_gene: TRBV5-4
abundance: -
j_gene: TRBJ1-6
CDR3nt: TGTGCCAGCAGCTTCACCCGGGGAGCCCGACTCCACTTT
CDR3aa: CASSFTRGARLHF

d_gene: -
v_gene: TRBV25-1
abundance: -
j_gene: TRBJ2-5
CDR3nt: TGTGCCAGCAGTGTGGGCTCTGGGACCCAGTACTTC
CDR3aa: CASSVGSGTQYF

d_gene: -
v_gene: TRBV28
abundance: -
j_gene: TRBJ1-5
CDR3nt: TGTGCCAGCATGGGGTGGCTCGGCGGTCAGCCCCAGCATTTT
CDR3aa: CASMGWLGGQPQHF

d_gene: TRBD1
v_gene: TRBV28
abundance: medium-sized
j_gene: TRBJ1-2
CDR3nt: TGTGCCAGCAGACTGGGACAGGGGGGCTTGGGGTATGGCTACACCTTC
CDR3aa: CASRLGQGGLGYGYTF

d_gene: TRBD2
v_gene: TRBV7-2
abundance: once
j_gene: TRBJ2-3
CDR3nt: TGTGCCAGCAGCCCTAACACGGGGGGGCAGGGGCAGTATTTT
CDR3aa: CASSPNTGGQGQYF

d_gene: TRBD1
v_gene: TRBV27
abundance: -
j_gene: TRBJ1-4
CDR3nt: TGTGCCAGCAGTTCACTATCCGGACAGGCTTGGGGTGAAAAACTGTTTTTT
CDR3aa: CASSSLSGQAWGEKLFF